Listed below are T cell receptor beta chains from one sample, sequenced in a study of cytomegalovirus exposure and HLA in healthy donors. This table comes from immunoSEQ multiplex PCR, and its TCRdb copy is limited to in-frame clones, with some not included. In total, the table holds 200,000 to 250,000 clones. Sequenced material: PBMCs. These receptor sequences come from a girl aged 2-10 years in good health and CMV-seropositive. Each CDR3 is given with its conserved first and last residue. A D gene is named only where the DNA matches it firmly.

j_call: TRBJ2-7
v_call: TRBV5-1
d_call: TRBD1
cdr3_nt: TGCGCCAGCAGCGCGGAGAACGGGACAGGGGCATTTTTTGGAGCGAACGAGCAGTACTTC
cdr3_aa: CASSAENGTGAFFGANEQYF

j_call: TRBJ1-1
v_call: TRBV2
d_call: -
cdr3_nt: TGTGCCAGCAAGGAGAGGGAGAACACTGAAGCTTTCTTT
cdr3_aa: CASKERENTEAFF

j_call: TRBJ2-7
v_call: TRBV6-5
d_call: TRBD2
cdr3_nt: TGTGCCAGCAGCCACCCGAACGGCGGGGGCGAGCAGTACTTC
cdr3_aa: CASSHPNGGGEQYF

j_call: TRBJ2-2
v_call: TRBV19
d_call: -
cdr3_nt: TGTGCCAGTAGTCCCCAGGAATACACCGGGGAGCTGTTTTTT
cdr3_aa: CASSPQEYTGELFF

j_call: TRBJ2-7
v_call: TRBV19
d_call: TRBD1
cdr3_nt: TGTGCCAGTAGTAAATATGGGGGACAGGCGTACGAGCAGTACTTC
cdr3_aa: CASSKYGGQAYEQYF

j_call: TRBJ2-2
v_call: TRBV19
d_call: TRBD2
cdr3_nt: TGTGCCAGTAGTATAGAAATGGGCCTAGCGGGAGTTTCCACCGGGGAGCTGTTTTTT
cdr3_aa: CASSIEMGLAGVSTGELFF

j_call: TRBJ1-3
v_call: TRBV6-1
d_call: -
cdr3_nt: TGTGCCAGCAGAATGACTGGCTCTGGAAACACCATATATTTT
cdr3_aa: CASRMTGSGNTIYF

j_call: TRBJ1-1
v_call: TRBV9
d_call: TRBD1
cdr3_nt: TGTGCCAGCAGCCCCGGACAGGGCCGGAACACTGAAGCTTTCTTT
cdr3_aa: CASSPGQGRNTEAFF

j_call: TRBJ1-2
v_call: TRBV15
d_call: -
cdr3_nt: TGTGCCACCAGCAGAGGTGGGGACACAGGGAACGAGGGCTACACCTTC
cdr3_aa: CATSRGGDTGNEGYTF

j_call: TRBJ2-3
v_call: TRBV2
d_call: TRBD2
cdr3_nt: TGTGCCAGCAGTGACCCAGCGGGAGGGAGAGATACGCAGTATTTT
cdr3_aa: CASSDPAGGRDTQYF

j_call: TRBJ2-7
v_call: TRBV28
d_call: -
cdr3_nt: TGTGCCAGCAGTGCGGGGTTCTACGAGCAGTACTTC
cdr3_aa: CASSAGFYEQYF

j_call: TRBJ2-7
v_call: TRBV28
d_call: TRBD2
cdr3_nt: TGTGCCAGCAGAGGACTAGCGGACTACGAGCAGTACTTC
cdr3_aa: CASRGLADYEQYF

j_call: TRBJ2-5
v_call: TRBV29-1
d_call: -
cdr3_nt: TGCAGCGTTGAAGTACTAGCCCAAGAGACCCAGTACTTC
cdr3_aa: CSVEVLAQETQYF

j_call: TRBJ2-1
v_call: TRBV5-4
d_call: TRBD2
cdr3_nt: TGTGCCAGCAGCTTGGAGCGGGAGGGCCAGAATGAGCAGTTCTTC
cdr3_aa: CASSLEREGQNEQFF

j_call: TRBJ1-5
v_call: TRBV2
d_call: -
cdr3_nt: TGTGCCAGCAGTGAAGTGATGGGGCTAGGGGATCAGCCCCAGCATTTT
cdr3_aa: CASSEVMGLGDQPQHF

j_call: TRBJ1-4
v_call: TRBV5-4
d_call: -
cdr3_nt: TGTGCCAGCAGCTTGTGGGAGAGCGAAAAACTGTTTTTT
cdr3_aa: CASSLWESEKLFF

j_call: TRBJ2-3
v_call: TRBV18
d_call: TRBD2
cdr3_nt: TGTGCCAGCTCACCCCTACCGGGAGGGAGCACAGATACGCAGTATTTT
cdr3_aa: CASSPLPGGSTDTQYF

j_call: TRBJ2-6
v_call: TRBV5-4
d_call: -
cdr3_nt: TGTGCCAGCAGCTCTCAGGAAACAGCTATCTCTGGGGCCAACGTCCTGACTTTC
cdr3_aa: CASSSQETAISGANVLTF

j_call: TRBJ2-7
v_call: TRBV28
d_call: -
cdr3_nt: TGTGCCAGCAGTTTCCCCGGACAGACCTACGAGCAGTACTTC
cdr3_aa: CASSFPGQTYEQYF

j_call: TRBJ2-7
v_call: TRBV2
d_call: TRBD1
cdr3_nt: TGTGCCAGCAGACCCCGGGACAGGTCCTACGAGCAGTACTTC
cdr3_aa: CASRPRDRSYEQYF

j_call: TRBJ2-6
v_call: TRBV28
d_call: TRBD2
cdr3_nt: TGTGCCAGCAGTTTGCCCGGACTAGCGGGATCTGGGGCCAACGTCCTGACTTTC
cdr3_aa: CASSLPGLAGSGANVLTF

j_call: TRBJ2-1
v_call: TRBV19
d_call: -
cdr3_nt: TGTGCCAGTAGGGGGGGAGGCAATGAGCAGTTCTTC
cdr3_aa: CASRGGGNEQFF

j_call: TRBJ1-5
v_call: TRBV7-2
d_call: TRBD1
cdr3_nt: TGTGCCAGCAGCTTACCTCCAGGACAGGGTTGGAGTCAAAATCAGCCCCAGCATTTT
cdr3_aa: CASSLPPGQGWSQNQPQHF

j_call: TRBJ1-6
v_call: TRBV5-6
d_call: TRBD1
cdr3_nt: TGTGCCAGCAGCTCCACCGGGACAGGGGCGACCAATTCACCCCTCCACTTT
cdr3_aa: CASSSTGTGATNSPLHF

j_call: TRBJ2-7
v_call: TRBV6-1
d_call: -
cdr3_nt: TGTGCCAGCAGTGAATATGGAGCCTACGAGCAGTACTTC
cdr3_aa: CASSEYGAYEQYF

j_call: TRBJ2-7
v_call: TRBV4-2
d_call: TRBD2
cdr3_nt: TGTGCCAGCAGCGATAAAGCGGCTAGCGGGCGCTACGAGCAGTACTTC
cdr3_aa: CASSDKAASGRYEQYF

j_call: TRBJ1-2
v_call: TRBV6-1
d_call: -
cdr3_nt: TGTGCCGGAGGTGAGACGGCGGTGAGGCACTATGGCTACACCTTC
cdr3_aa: CAGGETAVRHYGYTF

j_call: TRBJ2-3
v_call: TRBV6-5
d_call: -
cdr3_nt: TGTGCCAGCAGTTATACCCTCACTCAGGGGTCGCAGTATTTT
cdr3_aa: CASSYTLTQGSQYF

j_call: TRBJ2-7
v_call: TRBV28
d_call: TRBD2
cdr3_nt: TGTGCCAGCAGTTTAATAGACGAAGGGGTTCTAGCGGACCTTATCTACGAGCAGTACTTC
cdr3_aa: CASSLIDEGVLADLIYEQYF

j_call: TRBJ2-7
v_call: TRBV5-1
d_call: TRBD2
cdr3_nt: TGCGCCAGCAGCTTACGCGGGAGTGGCGAGCAGTACTTC
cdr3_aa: CASSLRGSGEQYF

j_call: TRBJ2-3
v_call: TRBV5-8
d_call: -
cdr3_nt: TGTGCCAGCATCTCCCAGTGGGATACGCAGTATTTT
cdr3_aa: CASISQWDTQYF

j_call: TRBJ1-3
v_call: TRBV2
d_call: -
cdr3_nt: TGTGCCAGCAGTGAGATCGGTGGAAACACCATATATTTT
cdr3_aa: CASSEIGGNTIYF

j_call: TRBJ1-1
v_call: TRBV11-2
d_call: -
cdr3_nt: TGTGCCAGCCGACCGGGGGGGGGCGGGGAAGCTTTCTTT
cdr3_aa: CASRPGGGGEAFF

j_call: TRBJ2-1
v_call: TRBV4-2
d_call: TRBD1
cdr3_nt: TGTGCCAGCAGCCTTGGACAGGGGGGACACAATGAGCAGTTCTTC
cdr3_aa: CASSLGQGGHNEQFF

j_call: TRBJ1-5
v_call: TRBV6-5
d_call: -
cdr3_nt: TGTGCCAGCAGCAGGGACTCCCCCAATCAGCCCCAGCATTTT
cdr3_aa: CASSRDSPNQPQHF

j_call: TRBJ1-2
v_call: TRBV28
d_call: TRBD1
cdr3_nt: TGTGCCAGCAGTACCCACGGTGGAGGGGGCAGCCCCCTTGGCTACACCTTC
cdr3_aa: CASSTHGGGGSPLGYTF

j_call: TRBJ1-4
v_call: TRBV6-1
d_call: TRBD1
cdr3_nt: TGTGCCAGCAGTGAAGGACAGGGGGCGAATAATGAAAAACTGTTTTTT
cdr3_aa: CASSEGQGANNEKLFF

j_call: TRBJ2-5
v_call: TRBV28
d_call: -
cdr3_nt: TGTGCCAGCAACAGCCCCCAGTTTGAGACCCAGTACTTC
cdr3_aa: CASNSPQFETQYF

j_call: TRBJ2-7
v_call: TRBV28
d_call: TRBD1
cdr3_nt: TGTGCCAGCAGTCCCCGCGCAGGGGGCTACGAGCAGTACTTC
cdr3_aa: CASSPRAGGYEQYF

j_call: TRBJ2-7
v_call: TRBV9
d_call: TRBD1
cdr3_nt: TGTGCCAGCAGCGCTCAGGGGGCTAGCTCCTACGAGCAGTACTTC
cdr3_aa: CASSAQGASSYEQYF

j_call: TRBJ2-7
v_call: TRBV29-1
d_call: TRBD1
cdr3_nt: TGCAGCGTCCGAATAAAGACAGGGAGTAGTTCCACCTACGAGCAGTACTTC
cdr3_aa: CSVRIKTGSSSTYEQYF

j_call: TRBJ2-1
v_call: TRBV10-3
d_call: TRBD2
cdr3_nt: TGTGCCATCAGTGGCCAGGGGACTAGCGCATACAATGAGCAGTTCTTC
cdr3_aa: CAISGQGTSAYNEQFF